This TCR beta chain comes out of a study of blood T cell repertoires in COVID-19. The CDR3 covers 14 residues. Germline CDR1 and CDR2: SGHDT and YYEEEE. Trimming cost V 4 bases and J 2 bases; bases outside gene matches: 4. Profiled with immunoSEQ multiplex PCR; TCRdb holds only in-frame clones, not every one. The data contain over 90,000 clones, about 90% of them singletons. This sequence originates from a young man with acute or convalescent COVID-19. The sample comprised peripheral blood. The V and J genes are TRBV5-6 and TRBJ1-2; TRBD1 aligns across 8 bases. The CDR3 DNA reads TGTGCCAGCAGCCGGGGACAGGCAAACTATGGCTACACCTTC. Translating it yields CASSRGQANYGYTF.